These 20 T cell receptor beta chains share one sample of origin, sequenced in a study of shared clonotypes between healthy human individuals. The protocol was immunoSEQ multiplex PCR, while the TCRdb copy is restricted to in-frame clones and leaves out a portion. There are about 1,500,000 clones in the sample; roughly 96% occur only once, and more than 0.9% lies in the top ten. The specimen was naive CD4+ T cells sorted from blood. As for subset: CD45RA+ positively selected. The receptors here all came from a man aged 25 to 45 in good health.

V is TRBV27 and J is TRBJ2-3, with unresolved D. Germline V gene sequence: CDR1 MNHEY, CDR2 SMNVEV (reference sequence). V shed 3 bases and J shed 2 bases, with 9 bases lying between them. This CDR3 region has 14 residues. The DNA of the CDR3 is TGTGCCAGCAGTTTCCAGCGCAACACAGATACGCAGTATTTT. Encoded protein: CASSFQRNTDTQYF.

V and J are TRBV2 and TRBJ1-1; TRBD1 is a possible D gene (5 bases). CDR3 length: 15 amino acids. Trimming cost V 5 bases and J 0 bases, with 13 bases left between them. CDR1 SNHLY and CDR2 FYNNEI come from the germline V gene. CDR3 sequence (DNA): TGTGCCAGCAGTCAAGACAGCACCATGAACACTGAAGCTTTCTTT. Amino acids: CASSQDSTMNTEAFF.

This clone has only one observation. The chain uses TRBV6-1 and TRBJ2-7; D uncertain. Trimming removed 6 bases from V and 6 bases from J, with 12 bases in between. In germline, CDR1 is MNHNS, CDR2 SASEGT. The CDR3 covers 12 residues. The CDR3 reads CASSHPPSEQYF. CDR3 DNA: TGTGCCAGCAGCCACCCCCCGTCCGAGCAGTACTTC.

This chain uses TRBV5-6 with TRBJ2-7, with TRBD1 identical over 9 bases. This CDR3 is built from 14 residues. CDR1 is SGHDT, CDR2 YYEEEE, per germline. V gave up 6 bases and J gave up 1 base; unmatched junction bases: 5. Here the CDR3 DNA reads TGTGCCAGCACACCGACAGGGGGTTCCTACGAGCAGTACTTC. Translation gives CASTPTGGSYEQYF.

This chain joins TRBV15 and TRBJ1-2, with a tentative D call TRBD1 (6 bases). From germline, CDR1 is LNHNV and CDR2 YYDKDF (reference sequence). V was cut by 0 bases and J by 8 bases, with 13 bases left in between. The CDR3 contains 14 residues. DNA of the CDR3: TGTGCCACCAGCAGAGATCTGGGGGCTGGCGGCTACACCTTC. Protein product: CATSRDLGAGGYTF.

CDR3 residues: CASSSPQTGYEQYF. The CDR3 bases are TGTGCCAGCAGTTCCCCCCAGACAGGCTACGAGCAGTACTTC. This chain links TRBV28 with TRBJ2-7; the D gene is possibly TRBD1 (6 bases). V lost 4 bases to trimming and J lost 3 bases, with 13 bases between them. Germline CDR1 MDHEN, CDR2 SYDVKM. The CDR3 loop spans 14 amino acids.

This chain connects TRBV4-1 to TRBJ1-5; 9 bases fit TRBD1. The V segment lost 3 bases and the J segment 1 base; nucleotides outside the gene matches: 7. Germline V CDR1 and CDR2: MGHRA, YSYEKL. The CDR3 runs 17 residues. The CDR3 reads CASSHDRTGASNQPQHF. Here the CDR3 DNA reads TGCGCCAGCAGCCATGACCGGACAGGGGCAAGCAATCAGCCCCAGCATTTT.

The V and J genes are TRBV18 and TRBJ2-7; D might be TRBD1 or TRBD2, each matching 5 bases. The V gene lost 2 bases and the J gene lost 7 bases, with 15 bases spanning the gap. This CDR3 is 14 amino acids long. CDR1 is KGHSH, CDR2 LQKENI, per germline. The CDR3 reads CASSPTVRDVEQYF. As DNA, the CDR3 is TGTGCCAGCTCACCAACAGTCAGGGACGTAGAGCAGTACTTC.

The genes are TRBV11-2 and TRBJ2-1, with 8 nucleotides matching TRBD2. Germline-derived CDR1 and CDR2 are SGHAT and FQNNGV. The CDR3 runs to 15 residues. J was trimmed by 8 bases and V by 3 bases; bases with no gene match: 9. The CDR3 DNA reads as TGTGCCAGCAGCTTTCTGGGACTAGGTTTGGATGAGCAGTTCTTC. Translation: CASSFLGLGLDEQFF.

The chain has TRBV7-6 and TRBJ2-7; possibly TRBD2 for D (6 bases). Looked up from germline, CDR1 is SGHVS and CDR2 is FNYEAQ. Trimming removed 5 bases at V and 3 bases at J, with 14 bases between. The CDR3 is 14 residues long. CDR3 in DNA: TGTGCCAGCAGCCTGGGGGGACCGGGCTACGAGCAGTACTTC. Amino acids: CASSLGGPGYEQYF.

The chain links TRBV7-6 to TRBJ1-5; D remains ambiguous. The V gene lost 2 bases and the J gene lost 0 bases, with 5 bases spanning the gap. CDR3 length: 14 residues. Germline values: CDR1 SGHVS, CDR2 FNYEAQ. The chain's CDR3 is CASSLSDSNQPQHF. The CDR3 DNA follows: TGTGCCAGCAGCTTATCAGATAGCAATCAGCCCCAGCATTTT. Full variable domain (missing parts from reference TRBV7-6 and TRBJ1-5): GAGVSQSPRYKVTKRGQDVALRCDPISGHVSLYWYRQALGQGPEFLTYFNYEAQQDKSGLPNDRFSAERPEGSISTLTIQRTEQRDSAMYRCASSLSDSNQPQHFGDGTRLSIL.

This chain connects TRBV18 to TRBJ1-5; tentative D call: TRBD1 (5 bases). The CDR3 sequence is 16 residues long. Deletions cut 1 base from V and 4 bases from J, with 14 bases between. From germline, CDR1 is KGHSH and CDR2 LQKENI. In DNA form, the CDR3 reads TGTGCCAGCTCACCACTCCCCCAGGGTGGAAATCAGCCCCAGCATTTT. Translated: CASSPLPQGGNQPQHF.

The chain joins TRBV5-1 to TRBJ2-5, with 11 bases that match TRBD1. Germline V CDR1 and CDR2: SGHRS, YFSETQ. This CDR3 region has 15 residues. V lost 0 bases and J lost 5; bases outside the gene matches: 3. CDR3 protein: CASSLGDRGLETQYF. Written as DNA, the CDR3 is TGCGCCAGCAGCTTGGGGGACAGGGGGTTGGAGACCCAGTACTTC.

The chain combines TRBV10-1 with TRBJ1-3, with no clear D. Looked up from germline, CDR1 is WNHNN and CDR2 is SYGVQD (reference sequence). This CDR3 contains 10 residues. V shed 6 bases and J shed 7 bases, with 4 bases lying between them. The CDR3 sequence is CASSGNTIYF. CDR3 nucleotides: TGCGCCAGCAGCGGGAACACCATATATTTT.

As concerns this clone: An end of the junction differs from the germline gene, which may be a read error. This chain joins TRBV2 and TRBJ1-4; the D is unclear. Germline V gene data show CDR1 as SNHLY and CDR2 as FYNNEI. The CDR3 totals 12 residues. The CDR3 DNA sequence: TGTGCCAGCAGGGAAGGGAATGAAAAACTGTTTTTT. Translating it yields CASREGNEKLFF. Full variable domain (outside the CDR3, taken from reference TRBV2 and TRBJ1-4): EPEVTQTPSHQVTQMGQEVILRCVPISNHLYFYWYRQILGQKVEFLVSFYNNEISEKSEIFDDQFSVERPDGSNFTLKIRSTKLEDSAMYFCASREGNEKLFFGSGTQLSVL.

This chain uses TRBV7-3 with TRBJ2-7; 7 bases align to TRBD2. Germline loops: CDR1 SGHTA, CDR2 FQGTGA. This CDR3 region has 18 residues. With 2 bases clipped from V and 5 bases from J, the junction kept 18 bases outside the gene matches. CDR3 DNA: TGTGCCAGCAGCTTATGCCGGCCCCGGGACTACGTATACAACGAGCAGTACTTC. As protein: CASSLCRPRDYVYNEQYF.

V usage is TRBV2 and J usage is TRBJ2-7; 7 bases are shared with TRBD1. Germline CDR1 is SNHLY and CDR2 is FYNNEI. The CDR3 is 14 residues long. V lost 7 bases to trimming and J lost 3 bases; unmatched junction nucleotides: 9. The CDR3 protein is CASKNGQASYEQYF. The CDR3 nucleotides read TGTGCCAGCAAAAACGGACAGGCGAGCTACGAGCAGTACTTC.

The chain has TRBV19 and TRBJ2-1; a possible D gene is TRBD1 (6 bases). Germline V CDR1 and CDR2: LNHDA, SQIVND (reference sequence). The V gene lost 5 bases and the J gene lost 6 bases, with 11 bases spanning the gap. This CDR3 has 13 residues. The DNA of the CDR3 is TGTGCCAGTAGTGAGGGGGTTTTCAATGAGCAGTTCTTC. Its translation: CASSEGVFNEQFF.

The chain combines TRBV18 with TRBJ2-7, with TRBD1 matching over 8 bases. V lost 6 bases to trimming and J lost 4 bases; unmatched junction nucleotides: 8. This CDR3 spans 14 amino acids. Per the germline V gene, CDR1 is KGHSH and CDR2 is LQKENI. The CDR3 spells CASSSSTGAYEQYF. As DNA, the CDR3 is TGTGCCAGCTCTTCCTCGACAGGGGCGTACGAGCAGTACTTC.

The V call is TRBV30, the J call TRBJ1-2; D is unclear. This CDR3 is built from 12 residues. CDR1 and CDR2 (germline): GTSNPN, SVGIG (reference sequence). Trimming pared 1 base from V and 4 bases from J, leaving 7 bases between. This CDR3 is CAWSGNTYGYTF. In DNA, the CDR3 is TGTGCCTGGAGTGGAAATACCTATGGCTACACCTTC.